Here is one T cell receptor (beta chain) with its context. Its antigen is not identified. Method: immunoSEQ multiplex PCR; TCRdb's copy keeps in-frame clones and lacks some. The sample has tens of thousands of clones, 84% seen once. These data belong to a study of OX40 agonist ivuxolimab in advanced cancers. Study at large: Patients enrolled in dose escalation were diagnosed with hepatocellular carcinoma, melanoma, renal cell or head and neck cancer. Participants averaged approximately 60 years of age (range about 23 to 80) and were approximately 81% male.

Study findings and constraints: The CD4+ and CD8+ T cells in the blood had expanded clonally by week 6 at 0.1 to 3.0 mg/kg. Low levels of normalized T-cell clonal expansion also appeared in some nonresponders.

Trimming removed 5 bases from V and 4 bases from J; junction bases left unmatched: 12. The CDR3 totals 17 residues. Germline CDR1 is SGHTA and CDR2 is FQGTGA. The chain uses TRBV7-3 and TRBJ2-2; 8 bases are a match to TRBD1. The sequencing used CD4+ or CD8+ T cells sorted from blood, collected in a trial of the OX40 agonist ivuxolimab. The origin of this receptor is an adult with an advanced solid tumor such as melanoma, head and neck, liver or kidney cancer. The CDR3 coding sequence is TGTGCCAGCAGCCCCGGCCCAGGGGGCTCGGGCACCGGGGAGCTGTTTTTT. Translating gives CASSPGPGGSGTGELFF.